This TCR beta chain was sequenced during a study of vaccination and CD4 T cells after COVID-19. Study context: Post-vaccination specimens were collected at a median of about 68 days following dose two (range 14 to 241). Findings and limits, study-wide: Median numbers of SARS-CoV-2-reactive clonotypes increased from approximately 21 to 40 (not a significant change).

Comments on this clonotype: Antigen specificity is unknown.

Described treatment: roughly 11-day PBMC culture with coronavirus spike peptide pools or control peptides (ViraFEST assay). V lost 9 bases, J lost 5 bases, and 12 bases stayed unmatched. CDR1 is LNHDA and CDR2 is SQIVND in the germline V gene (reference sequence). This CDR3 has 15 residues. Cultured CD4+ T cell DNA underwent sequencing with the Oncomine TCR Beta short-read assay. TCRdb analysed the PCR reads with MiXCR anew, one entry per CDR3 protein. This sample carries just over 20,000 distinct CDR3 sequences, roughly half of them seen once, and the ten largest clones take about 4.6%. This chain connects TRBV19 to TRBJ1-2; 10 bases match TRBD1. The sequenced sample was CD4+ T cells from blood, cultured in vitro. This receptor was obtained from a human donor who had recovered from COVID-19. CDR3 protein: CASGDRDRGGYGYTF. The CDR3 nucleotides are TGTGCCAGCGGAGACCGGGACAGGGGAGGGTATGGCTACACCTTC.